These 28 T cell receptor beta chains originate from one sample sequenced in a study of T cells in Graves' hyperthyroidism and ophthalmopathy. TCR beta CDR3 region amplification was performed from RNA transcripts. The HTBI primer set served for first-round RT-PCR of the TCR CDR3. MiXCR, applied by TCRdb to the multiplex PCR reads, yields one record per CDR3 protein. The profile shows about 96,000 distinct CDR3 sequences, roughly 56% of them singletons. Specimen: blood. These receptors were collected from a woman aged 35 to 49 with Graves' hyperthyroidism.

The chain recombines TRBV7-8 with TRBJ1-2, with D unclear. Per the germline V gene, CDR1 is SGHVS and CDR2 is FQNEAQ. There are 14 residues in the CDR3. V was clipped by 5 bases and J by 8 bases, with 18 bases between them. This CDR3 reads CASSKLSGPSGYTF. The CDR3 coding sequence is TGTGCCAGCAGCAAGCTGAGCGGGCCTTCGGGCTACACCTTC.

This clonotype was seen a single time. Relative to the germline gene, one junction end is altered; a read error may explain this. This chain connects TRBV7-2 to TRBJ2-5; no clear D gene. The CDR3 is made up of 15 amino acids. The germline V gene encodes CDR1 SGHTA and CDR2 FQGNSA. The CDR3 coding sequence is TGCGCCAGCAGCCAAGATGGGTACGGGCAAGAGACCCAGTACTTC. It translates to CASSQDGYGQETQYF.

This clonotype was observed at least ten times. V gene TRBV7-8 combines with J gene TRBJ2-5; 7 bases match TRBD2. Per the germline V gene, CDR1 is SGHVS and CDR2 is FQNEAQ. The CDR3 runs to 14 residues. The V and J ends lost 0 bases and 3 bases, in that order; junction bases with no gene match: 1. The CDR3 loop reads CASSLAGGEETQYF. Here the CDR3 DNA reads TGTGCCAGCAGCTTAGCGGGAGGGGAAGAGACCCAGTACTTC.

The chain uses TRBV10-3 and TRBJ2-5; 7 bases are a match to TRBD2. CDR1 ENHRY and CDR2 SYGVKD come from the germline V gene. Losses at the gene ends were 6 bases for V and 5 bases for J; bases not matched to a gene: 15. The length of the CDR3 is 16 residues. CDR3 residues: CAIRGRPAGALETQYF. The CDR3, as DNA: TGTGCCATCAGGGGACGGCCGGCGGGAGCATTGGAGACCCAGTACTTC.

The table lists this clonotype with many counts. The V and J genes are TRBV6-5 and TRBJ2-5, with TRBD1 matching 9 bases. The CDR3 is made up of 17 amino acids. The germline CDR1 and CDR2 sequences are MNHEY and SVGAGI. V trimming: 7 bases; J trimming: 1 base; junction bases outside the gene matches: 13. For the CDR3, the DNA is TGTGCCAGCACGGGACAGGGATTATGGCACGCCCAAGAGACCCAGTACTTC. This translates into CASTGQGLWHAQETQYF.

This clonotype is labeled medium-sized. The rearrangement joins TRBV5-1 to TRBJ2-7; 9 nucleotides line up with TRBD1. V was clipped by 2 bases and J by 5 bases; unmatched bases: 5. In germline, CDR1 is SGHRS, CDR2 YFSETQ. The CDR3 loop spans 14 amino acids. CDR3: CASSFRTGDHEQYF. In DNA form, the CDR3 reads TGCGCCAGCAGCTTCAGGACAGGGGATCACGAGCAGTACTTC.

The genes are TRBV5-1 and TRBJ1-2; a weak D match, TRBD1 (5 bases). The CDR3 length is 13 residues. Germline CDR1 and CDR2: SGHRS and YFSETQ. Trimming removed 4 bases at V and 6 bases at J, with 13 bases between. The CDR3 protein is CASSHGAGDGYTF. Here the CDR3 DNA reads TGCGCCAGCAGCCACGGAGCGGGGGATGGCTACACCTTC.

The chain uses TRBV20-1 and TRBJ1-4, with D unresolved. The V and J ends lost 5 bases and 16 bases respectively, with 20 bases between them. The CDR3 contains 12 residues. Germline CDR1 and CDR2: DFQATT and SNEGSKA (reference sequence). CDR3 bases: TGCAGTGCTTGGACTCCGAATGAAAGACCGTTTTTT. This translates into CSAWTPNERPFF.

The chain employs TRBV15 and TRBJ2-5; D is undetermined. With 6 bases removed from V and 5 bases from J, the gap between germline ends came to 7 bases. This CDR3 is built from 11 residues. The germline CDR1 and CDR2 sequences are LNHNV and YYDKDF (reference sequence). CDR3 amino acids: CATREWETQYF. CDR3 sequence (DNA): TGTGCCACCAGAGAGTGGGAGACCCAGTACTTC.

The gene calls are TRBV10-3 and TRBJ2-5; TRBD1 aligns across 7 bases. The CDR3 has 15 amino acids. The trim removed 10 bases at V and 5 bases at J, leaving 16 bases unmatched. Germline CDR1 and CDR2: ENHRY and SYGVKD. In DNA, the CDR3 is TGTGCCACCATGGGGTTTGGGACAGTCCAGGAGACCCAGTACTTC. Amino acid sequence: CATMGFGTVQETQYF.

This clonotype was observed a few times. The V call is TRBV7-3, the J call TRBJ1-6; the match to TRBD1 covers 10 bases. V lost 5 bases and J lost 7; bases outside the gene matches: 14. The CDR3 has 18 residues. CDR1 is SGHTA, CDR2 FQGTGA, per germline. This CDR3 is CASSLLSGQGFYNSPLHF. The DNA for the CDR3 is TGTGCCAGCAGCCTCCTCTCGGGACAGGGGTTCTACAATTCACCCCTCCACTTT.

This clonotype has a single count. CDR3 sequence reads: CSVVAGGGETQYF. The CDR3 region has the DNA TGCAGCGTTGTAGCGGGAGGAGGAGAGACCCAGTACTTC. The J gene is TRBJ2-5, the V gene TRBV29-1; 10 bases fit TRBD2. CDR1 SQVTM and CDR2 ANQGSEA come from the germline V gene. This CDR3 is 13 amino acids long. Trimming at V came to 4 bases and at J to 4 bases, leaving 3 bases not matched to a gene.

This CDR3 is CASSSPTENTEAFF. The CDR3, as DNA: TGTGCCAGCAGTAGCCCCACGGAGAACACTGAAGCTTTCTTT. The rearrangement uses TRBV2 and TRBJ1-1; D not certain. CDR1 SNHLY and CDR2 FYNNEI come from the germline V gene. V was clipped by 5 bases and J by 1 base, with 11 bases between them. This CDR3 contains 14 residues.

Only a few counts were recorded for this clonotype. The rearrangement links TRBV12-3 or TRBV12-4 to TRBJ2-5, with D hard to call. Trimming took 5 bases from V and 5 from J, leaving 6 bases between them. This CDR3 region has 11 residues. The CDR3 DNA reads TGTGCCAGCAGTCTAAGGGAGACCCAGTACTTC. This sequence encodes CASSLRETQYF.

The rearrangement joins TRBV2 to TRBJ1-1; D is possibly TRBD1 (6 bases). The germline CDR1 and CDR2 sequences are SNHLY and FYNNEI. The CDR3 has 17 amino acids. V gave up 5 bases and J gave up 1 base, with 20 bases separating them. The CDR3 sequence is CASSFLSAGAWNTEAFF. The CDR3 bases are TGTGCCAGCAGTTTTCTCTCGGCGGGGGCCTGGAACACTGAAGCTTTCTTT.

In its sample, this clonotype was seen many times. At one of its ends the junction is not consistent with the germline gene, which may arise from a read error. The CDR3 DNA follows: TGTGCCAGCAGTTCTCGACAGGCACGGTATAATTCACCCCTCCACTTT. Protein sequence: CASSSRQARYNSPLHF. This chain joins TRBV10-3 and TRBJ1-6, with a weak D call TRBD1 (6 bases). Germline-derived CDR1 and CDR2 are ENHRY and SYGVKD. The CDR3 runs to 16 residues.

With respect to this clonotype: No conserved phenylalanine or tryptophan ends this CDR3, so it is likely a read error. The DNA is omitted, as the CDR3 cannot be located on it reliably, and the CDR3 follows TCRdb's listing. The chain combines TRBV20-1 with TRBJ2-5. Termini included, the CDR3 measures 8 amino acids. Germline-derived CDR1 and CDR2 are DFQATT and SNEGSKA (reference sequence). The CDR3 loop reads CSARDRYS.

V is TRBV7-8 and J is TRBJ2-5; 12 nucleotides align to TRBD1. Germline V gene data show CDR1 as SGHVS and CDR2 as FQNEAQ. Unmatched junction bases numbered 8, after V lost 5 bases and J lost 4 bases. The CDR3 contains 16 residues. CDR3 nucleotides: TGTGCCAGCAGCCTTAGCTGGGACAGGGGGCGAGAGACCCAGTACTTC. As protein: CASSLSWDRGRETQYF.

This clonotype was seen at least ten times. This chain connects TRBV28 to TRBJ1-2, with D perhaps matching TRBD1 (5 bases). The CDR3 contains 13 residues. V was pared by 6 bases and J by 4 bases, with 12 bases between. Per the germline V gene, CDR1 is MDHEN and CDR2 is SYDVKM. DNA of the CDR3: TGTGCCAGCAGACCCGGGACCACCTATGGCTACACCTTC. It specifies CASRPGTTYGYTF.

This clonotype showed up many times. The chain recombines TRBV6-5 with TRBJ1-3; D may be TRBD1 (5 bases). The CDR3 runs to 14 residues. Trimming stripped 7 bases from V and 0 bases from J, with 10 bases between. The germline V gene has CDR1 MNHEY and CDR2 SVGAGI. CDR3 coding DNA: TGTGCCAGCAAAGACAGACACTCTGGAAACACCATATATTTT. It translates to CASKDRHSGNTIYF.

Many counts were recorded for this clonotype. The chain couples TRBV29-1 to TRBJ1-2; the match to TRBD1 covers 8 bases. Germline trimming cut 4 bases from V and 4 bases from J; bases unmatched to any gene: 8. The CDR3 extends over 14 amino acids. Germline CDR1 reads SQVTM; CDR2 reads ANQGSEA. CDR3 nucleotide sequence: TGCAGCGTTGTGGGGTCAGGGGGCGTCTATGGCTACACCTTC. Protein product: CSVVGSGGVYGYTF.

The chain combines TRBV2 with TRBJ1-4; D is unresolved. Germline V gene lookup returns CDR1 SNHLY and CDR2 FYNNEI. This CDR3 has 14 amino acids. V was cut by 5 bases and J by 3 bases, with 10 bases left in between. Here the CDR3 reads CASSKGYPNEKLFF. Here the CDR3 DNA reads TGTGCCAGCAGTAAGGGATACCCTAATGAAAAACTGTTTTTT. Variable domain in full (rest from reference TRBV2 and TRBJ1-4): EPEVTQTPSHQVTQMGQEVILRCVPISNHLYFYWYRQILGQKVEFLVSFYNNEISEKSEIFDDQFSVERPDGSNFTLKIRSTKLEDSAMYFCASSKGYPNEKLFFGSGTQLSVL.

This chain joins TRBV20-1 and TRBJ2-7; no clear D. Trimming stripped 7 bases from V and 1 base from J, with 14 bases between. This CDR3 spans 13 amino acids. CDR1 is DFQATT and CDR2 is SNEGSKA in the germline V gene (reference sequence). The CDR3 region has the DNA TGCAGTGTCTGGGCTATGCGTTCCTACGAGCAGTACTTC. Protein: CSVWAMRSYEQYF.

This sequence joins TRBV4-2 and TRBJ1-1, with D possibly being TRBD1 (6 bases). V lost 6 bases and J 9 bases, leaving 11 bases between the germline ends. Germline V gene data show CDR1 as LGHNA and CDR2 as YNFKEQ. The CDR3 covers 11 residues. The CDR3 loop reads CASSGGTKAFF. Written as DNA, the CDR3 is TGTGCCAGCAGTGGGGGGACAAAAGCTTTCTTT.

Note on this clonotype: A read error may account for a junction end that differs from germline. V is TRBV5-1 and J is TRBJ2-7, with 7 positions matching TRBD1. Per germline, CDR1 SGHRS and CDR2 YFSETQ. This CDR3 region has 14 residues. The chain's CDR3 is CASSFEQGVYEQHF. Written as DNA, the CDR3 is TGCGCCAGCAGCTTCGAGCAGGGGGTGTACGAGCAGCACTTC.

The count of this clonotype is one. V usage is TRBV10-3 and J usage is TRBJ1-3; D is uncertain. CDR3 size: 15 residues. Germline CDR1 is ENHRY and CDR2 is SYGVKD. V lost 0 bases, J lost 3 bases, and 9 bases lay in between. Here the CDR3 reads CAISESSQIGNTIYF. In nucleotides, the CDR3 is TGTGCCATCAGTGAGTCCAGCCAGATTGGAAACACCATATATTTT.

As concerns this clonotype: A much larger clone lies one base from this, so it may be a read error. CDR3: CASSPPARPTDSPLHF. The CDR3 DNA follows: TGTGCCAGCAGCCCTCCAGCGCGGCCTACTGATTCACCCCTCCACTTT. The rearrangement uses TRBV6-5 and TRBJ1-6; D is uncertain. Trimming stripped 6 bases from V and 8 bases from J, with 20 bases between. The CDR3 is 16 amino acids. Germline assignment: CDR1 MNHEY and CDR2 SVGAGI.

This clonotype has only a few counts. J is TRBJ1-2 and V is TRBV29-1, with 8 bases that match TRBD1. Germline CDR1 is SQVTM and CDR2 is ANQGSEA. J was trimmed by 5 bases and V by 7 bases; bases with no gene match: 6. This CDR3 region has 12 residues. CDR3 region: CSAGQGTYGYTF. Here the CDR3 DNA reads TGCAGCGCCGGACAGGGAACATATGGCTACACCTTC.